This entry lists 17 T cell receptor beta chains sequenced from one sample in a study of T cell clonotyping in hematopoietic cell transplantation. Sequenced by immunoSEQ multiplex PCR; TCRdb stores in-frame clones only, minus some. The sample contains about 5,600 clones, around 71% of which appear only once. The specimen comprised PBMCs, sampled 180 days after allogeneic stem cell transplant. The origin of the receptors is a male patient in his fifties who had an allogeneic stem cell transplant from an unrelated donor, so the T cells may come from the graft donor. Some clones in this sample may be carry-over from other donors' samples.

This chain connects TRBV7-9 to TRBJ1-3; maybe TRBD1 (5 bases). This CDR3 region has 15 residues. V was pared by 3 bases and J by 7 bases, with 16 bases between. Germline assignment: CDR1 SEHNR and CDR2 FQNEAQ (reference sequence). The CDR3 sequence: CASSFFLPTGNTIYF. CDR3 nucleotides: TGTGCCAGCAGCTTTTTCTTGCCTACAGGCAACACCATATATTTT.

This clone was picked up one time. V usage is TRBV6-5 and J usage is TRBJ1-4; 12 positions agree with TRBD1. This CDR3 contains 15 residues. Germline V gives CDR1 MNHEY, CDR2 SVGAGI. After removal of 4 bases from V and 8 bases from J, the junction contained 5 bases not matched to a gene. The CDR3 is CASSWDRGREEKLFF. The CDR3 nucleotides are TGTGCCAGCAGTTGGGACAGGGGGCGAGAGGAAAAACTGTTTTTT.

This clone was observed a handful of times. CDR3 residues: CASSLDRRYEQYF. CDR3 nucleotides: TGTGCCAGCAGCTTAGATAGGCGTTACGAGCAGTACTTC. The J gene is TRBJ2-7, the V gene TRBV7-9, with D uncertain. V shed 1 base and J shed 4 bases, with 8 bases lying between them. The length of the CDR3 is 13 residues. CDR1 is SEHNR and CDR2 is FQNEAQ in the germline V gene (reference sequence).

CDR3 sequence (DNA): TGTGCCAGCAGCTTGGGGCTAGCGGGAGGCGAGCAGTACGTC. It specifies CASSLGLAGGEQYV. V gene TRBV5-4 combines with J gene TRBJ2-7; 11 positions match TRBD2. The CDR3 covers 14 residues. V lost 0 bases to trimming and J lost 6 bases; unmatched junction nucleotides: 2. The germline V gene encodes CDR1 SGHNT and CDR2 YYREEE (reference sequence).

The CDR3: CSASGQGVGYTF. The CDR3 DNA sequence: TGCAGCGCCTCGGGACAGGGGGTCGGCTACACCTTC. V is TRBV29-1 and J is TRBJ1-2, with 11 bases that match TRBD1. The CDR3 is 12 residues long. The V gene end was trimmed by 7 bases and the J gene end by 8 bases; junction bases not matched to a gene: 6. Germline-derived CDR1 and CDR2 are SQVTM and ANQGSEA. Full variable domain (rest looked up from reference TRBV29-1 and TRBJ1-2): SAVISQKPSRDICQRGTSLTIQCQVDSQVTMMFWYRQQPGQSLTLIATANQGSEATYESGFVIDKFPISRPNLTFSTLTVSNMSPEDSSIYLCSASGQGVGYTFGSGTRLTVV.

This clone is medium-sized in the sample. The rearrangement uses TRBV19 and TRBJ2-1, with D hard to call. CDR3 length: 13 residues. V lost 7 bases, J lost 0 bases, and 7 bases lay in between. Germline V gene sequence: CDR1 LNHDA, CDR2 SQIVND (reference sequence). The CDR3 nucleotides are TGTGCCAGTAAGGGCAGCTCCTACAATGAGCAGTTCTTC. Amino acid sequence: CASKGSSYNEQFF.

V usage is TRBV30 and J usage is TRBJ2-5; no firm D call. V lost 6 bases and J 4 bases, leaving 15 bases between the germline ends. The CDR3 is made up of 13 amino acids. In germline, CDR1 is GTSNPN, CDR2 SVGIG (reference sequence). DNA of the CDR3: TGTGCCTGCCAAGCAGGTGTCGGAGAGACCCAGTACTTC. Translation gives CACQAGVGETQYF. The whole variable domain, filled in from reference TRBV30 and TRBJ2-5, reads SQTIHQWPATLVQPVGSPLSLECTVEGTSNPNLYWYRQAAGRGLQLLFYSVGIGQISSEVPQNLSASRPQDRQFILSSKKLLLSDSGFYLCACQAGVGETQYFGPGTRLLVL.

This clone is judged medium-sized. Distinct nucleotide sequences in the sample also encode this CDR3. The CDR3 loop is CASSSSYEQYF. CDR3 sequence (DNA): TGCGCCAGCAGCAGCTCCTACGAGCAGTACTTC. The chain employs TRBV5-1 and TRBJ2-7, with D hard to call. The germline CDR1 and CDR2 sequences are SGHRS and YFSETQ. Trimming took off 4 bases at V and 0 bases at J, with 2 bases between the two ends. CDR3 length equals 11 residues.

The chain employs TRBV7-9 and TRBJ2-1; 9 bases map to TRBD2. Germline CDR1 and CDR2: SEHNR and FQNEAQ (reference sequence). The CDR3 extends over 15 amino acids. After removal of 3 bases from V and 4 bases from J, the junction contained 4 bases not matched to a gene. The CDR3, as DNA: TGTGCCAGCAGCTTCCTAGCGGGACCGTACAATGAGCAGTTCTTC. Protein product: CASSFLAGPYNEQFF.

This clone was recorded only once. CDR3 region: CASSYPDTQYF. The CDR3 DNA sequence: TGTGCCAGCAGTTACCCAGATACGCAGTATTTT. This chain joins TRBV6-6 and TRBJ2-3; no reliable D call. Between the trimmed V and J ends, which lost 2 bases and 4 bases, there was a span of 1 base. The CDR3 is made up of 11 amino acids. Germline CDR1 and CDR2: MNHNY and SVGAGI (reference sequence).

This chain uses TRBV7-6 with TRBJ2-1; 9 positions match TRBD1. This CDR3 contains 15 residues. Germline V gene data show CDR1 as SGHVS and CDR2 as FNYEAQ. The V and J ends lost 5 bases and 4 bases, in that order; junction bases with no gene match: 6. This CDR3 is CASSPGTGPYNEQFF. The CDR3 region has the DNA TGTGCCAGCAGCCCGGGGACAGGGCCGTACAATGAGCAGTTCTTC.

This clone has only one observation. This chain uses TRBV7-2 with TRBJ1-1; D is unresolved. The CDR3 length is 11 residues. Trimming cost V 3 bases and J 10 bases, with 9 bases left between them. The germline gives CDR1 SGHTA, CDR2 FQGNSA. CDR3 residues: CASSLFYGAFF. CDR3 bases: TGTGCCAGCAGCTTGTTTTACGGAGCTTTCTTT.

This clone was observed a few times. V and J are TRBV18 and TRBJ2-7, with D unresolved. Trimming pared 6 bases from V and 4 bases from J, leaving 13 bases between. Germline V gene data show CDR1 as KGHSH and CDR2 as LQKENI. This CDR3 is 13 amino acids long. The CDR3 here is CASSREVNYEQYF. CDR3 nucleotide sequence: TGTGCCAGCTCCCGAGAAGTTAATTACGAGCAGTACTTC. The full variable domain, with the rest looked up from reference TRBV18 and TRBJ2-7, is NAGVMQNPRHLVRRRGQEARLRCSPMKGHSHVYWYRQLPEEGLKFMVYLQKENIIDESGMPKERFSAEFPKEGPSILRIQQVVRGDSAAYFCASSREVNYEQYFGPGTRLTVT.

This CDR3 is CASRIPDRDGYTF. The DNA for the CDR3 is TGTGCCAGCAGGATCCCGGACAGGGACGGCTACACCTTC. The V gene is TRBV28, the J gene TRBJ1-2; 8 nucleotides agree with TRBD1. Germline trimming cut 6 bases from V and 8 bases from J; bases unmatched to any gene: 8. Germline loops: CDR1 MDHEN, CDR2 SYDVKM. This CDR3 is 13 amino acids long.

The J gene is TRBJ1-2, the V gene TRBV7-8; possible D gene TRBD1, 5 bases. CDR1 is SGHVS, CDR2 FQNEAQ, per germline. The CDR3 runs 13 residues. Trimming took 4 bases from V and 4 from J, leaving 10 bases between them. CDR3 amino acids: CASSSPGSYGYTF. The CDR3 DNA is TGTGCCAGCAGCTCCCCAGGGAGCTATGGCTACACCTTC. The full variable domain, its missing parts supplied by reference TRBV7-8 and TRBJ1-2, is GAGVSQSPRYKVAKRGQDVALRCDPISGHVSLFWYQQALGQGPEFLTYFQNEAQLDKSGLPSDRFFAERPEGSVSTLKIQRTQQEDSAVYLCASSSPGSYGYTFGSGTRLTVV.

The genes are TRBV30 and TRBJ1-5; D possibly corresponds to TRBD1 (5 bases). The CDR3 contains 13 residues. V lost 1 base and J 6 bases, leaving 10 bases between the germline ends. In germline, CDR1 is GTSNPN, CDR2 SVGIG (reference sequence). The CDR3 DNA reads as TGTGCCTGGAGTGCTGAGGGGAGTCAGCCCCAGCATTTT. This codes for CAWSAEGSQPQHF.

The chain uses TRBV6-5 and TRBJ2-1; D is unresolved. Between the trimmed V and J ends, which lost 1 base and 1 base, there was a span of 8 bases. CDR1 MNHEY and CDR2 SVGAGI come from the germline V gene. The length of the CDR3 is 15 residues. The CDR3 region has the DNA TGTGCCAGCAGTTACTATCCTAGGTCCTACAATGAGCAGTTCTTC. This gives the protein CASSYYPRSYNEQFF.